Below are 8 T cell receptor beta chains sequenced from a single sample in a study of blood T cell repertoires in COVID-19. Sequenced by immunoSEQ multiplex PCR; TCRdb stores in-frame clones only, minus some. The sample holds 390,000 or so clones, about nine tenths seen once. Sequencing used peripheral blood. The origin of the receptors is a woman aged 25 to 39 with active or convalescent COVID-19.

The chain couples TRBV6-5 to TRBJ1-3; 9 bases fit TRBD1. CDR3 size: 13 residues. J gave up 0 bases and V 10 bases, and 1 base lay outside the gene matches. The V gene's germline CDR1 is MNHEY and CDR2 SVGAGI. The CDR3 here is CATTGGSGNTIYF. DNA for the CDR3: TGTGCCACGACAGGGGGCTCTGGAAACACCATATATTTT.

This chain links TRBV18 with TRBJ2-1, with 7 bases lining up with TRBD2. CDR3 length: 15 amino acids. Germline loops: CDR1 KGHSH, CDR2 LQKENI. J was trimmed by 6 bases and V by 2 bases; bases with no gene match: 7. The CDR3 sequence: CASSPKTSVSNEQFF. CDR3 DNA: TGTGCCAGCTCACCAAAAACTAGCGTAAGCAATGAGCAGTTCTTC.

The rearrangement uses TRBV19 and TRBJ2-5; D gene ambiguous. V lost 3 bases to trimming and J lost 4 bases, with 21 bases between them. The CDR3 sequence is 17 residues long. CDR1 LNHDA and CDR2 SQIVND come from the germline V gene (reference sequence). In nucleotides, the CDR3 is TGTGCCAGTAGTATGATTTCTGTAGCCAAGCCGCGAGAGACCCAGTACTTC. Protein product: CASSMISVAKPRETQYF. Looking up the rest from reference TRBV19 and TRBJ2-5 gives the full variable domain: DGGITQSPKYLFRKEGQNVTLSCEQNLNHDAMYWYRQDPGQGLRLIYYSQIVNDFQKGDIAEGYSVSREKKESFPLTVTSAQKNPTAFYLCASSMISVAKPRETQYFGPGTRLLVL.

The chain joins TRBV10-3 to TRBJ1-1; the D gene is possibly TRBD1 (5 bases). The CDR3 length is 14 residues. The V end lost 3 bases, the J end lost 1 base, and 9 bases lay between the germline ends. CDR1 is ENHRY and CDR2 is SYGVKD in the germline V gene. The CDR3 DNA sequence: TGTGCCATCAGTGATATTCAGGGGAACACTGAAGCTTTCTTT. It codes for CAISDIQGNTEAFF.

This clone has just one count. The V gene is TRBV3-1 (or the pseudogene TRBV3-2), the J gene TRBJ2-7; no definite D call. CDR1 and CDR2 from the germline V gene are LGHDT and YNNKEL (reference sequence). Trimming left V 4 bases short and J 3 bases short, with 4 bases between. The CDR3 spans 11 residues. CDR3 coding DNA: TGTGCCAGCAGCCTAAACTACGAGCAGTACTTC. It is translated as CASSLNYEQYF.

The count of this clone is one. The chain recombines TRBV7-8 with TRBJ2-1; 7 nucleotides align to TRBD1. This CDR3 region has 15 residues. Germline V gene sequence: CDR1 SGHVS, CDR2 FQNEAQ. V was clipped by 2 bases and J by 3 bases; unmatched bases: 4. The CDR3 loop is CASSLTQGDYNEQFF. CDR3 coding DNA: TGTGCCAGCAGCTTAACTCAGGGGGACTACAATGAGCAGTTCTTC.

This clone has a single count. The chain is built from TRBV27 and TRBJ2-7; 8 bases align to TRBD2. Germline V gene lookup returns CDR1 MNHEY and CDR2 SMNVEV (reference sequence). The CDR3 is 13 residues long. Trimming took 3 bases from V and 3 from J; bases not matched to a gene: 1. The CDR3 reads CASSFTSGYEQYF. CDR3 DNA: TGTGCCAGCAGTTTTACTAGCGGCTACGAGCAGTACTTC.

This clone was seen a single time. V usage is TRBV10-2 and J usage is TRBJ1-4, with D tentatively TRBD1 (5 bases). Germline loops: CDR1 WSHSY, CDR2 SAAADI. CDR3 length equals 14 residues. V was pared by 2 bases and J by 4 bases, with 8 bases between. The CDR3 sequence: CASSEDSLNEKLFF. For the CDR3, the DNA is TGCGCCAGCAGTGAGGACAGCCTTAATGAAAAACTGTTTTTT.